The T cell receptor beta chain described here comes from a study of T cells in Graves' hyperthyroidism and ophthalmopathy. Study context: At the time of initial diagnosis and before any treatment, peripheral blood was collected.

On this clonotype itself: No antigen is known for it.

Isolation of PBMCs was performed on 9.5 to 10 ml fresh peripheral blood. Findings of the study overall: Also found in blood were most expanded thyroid clonotypes above 0.001.

The CDR3 spans 16 residues. Germline CDR1 and CDR2: MNHNS and SASEGT. With V trimmed by 3 bases and J by 4 bases, 6 bases remained unmatched. It was RNA transcripts that yielded the amplified TCR beta CDR3 regions. Using the HTBI primer set, a first-round RT-PCR was run on the TCR CDR3. TCRdb called the multiplex PCR reads again in MiXCR, with one record for every CDR3 protein. The top ten clones hold about 50% of a sample with approximately 300,000 distinct CDR3 sequences, about 15% of them seen once. This chain connects TRBV6-1 to TRBJ2-2, with 9 bases lining up with TRBD2. Input material: blood. The TCR originated in a woman aged 60-75 years with Graves' ophthalmopathy. The CDR3 nucleotides are TGTGCCAGCAGTGACAATAGCGGGAGAGTCACCGGGGAGCTGTTTTTT. Protein: CASSDNSGRVTGELFF.